This entry lists 27 T cell receptor beta chains sequenced from one sample in a study of blood T cell repertoires in COVID-19. The repertoire was sequenced with immunoSEQ multiplex PCR; TCRdb's copy has only in-frame clones and lacks some. Found here are 150,000 to 200,000 clones, more than 75% of them singletons; the top ten hold under 6.5%. Sequencing was carried out using peripheral blood. The receptors shown here come from a man aged 35-49 years with active or convalescent COVID-19.

This rearrangement joins TRBV28 to TRBJ1-1; TRBD1 matches at 7 bases. Germline trimming cut 7 bases from V and 5 bases from J; bases unmatched to any gene: 10. Germline-derived CDR1 and CDR2 are MDHEN and SYDVKM. CDR3 length: 14 amino acids. The CDR3 loop is CASNLQGRDTEAFF. For the CDR3, the DNA is TGTGCCAGCAACCTACAGGGGCGGGATACTGAAGCTTTCTTT.

This clone was found a few times. The chain joins TRBV27 to TRBJ1-5; maybe TRBD1 (5 bases). V was trimmed by 3 bases and J by 4 bases, leaving 13 bases between them. Germline V gene sequence: CDR1 MNHEY, CDR2 SMNVEV (reference sequence). This CDR3 has 15 amino acids. The CDR3 reads CASSFGPAGNQPQHF. CDR3 nucleotide sequence: TGTGCCAGCAGTTTTGGGCCAGCAGGGAATCAGCCCCAGCATTTT.

This chain joins TRBV4-1 and TRBJ1-2; TRBD1 matches at 9 bases. V lost 1 base and J lost 2; bases outside the gene matches: 2. Germline V gene sequence: CDR1 MGHRA, CDR2 YSYEKL. The CDR3 consists of 15 residues. CDR3 DNA: TGCGCCAGCAGCCAAGTCGGGACAGGGAACTATGGCTACACCTTC. Amino acid sequence: CASSQVGTGNYGYTF.

V usage is TRBV5-1 and J usage is TRBJ2-3; 9 bases match TRBD2. Germline values: CDR1 SGHRS, CDR2 YFSETQ. The CDR3 has 14 residues. Unmatched junction bases numbered 0, after V lost 0 bases and J lost 4 bases. The CDR3 DNA reads TGCGCCAGCAGCTTGGTAGCGGGAGCAGATACGCAGTATTTT. Translating it yields CASSLVAGADTQYF.

This chain uses TRBV7-2 with TRBJ2-6, with 13 nucleotides matching TRBD2. The CDR3 length is 18 residues. CDR1 is SGHTA and CDR2 is FQGNSA in the germline V gene. V lost 4 bases, J lost 0 bases, and 3 bases stayed unmatched. CDR3 amino acids: CASSSRTSGSSGANVLTF. CDR3 DNA sequence: TGTGCCAGCAGCTCGAGGACTAGCGGGAGCTCTGGGGCCAACGTCCTGACTTTC.

The chain employs TRBV30 and TRBJ2-1; TRBD1 matches 8 bases. From germline, CDR1 is GTSNPN and CDR2 SVGIG (reference sequence). The CDR3 sequence is 18 residues long. After removal of 2 bases from V and 5 bases from J, the junction contained 17 bases not matched to a gene. The CDR3, as DNA: TGTGCCTGGAGTTGGGGGACAGGTAACCGGGGCGCCCACAATGAGCAGTTCTTC. Translation: CAWSWGTGNRGAHNEQFF.

This clone has only one observation. The chain carries TRBV7-2 and TRBJ2-1, with unresolved D. Trimming stripped 5 bases from V and 6 bases from J, with 8 bases between. This CDR3 has 12 residues. Germline loops: CDR1 SGHTA, CDR2 FQGNSA. The CDR3 DNA is TGTGCCAGCAGCCTATTTTCCAATGAGCAGTTCTTC. Its translation is CASSLFSNEQFF.

The J gene is TRBJ2-7, the V gene TRBV5-1; 14 bases agree with TRBD2. Germline V gives CDR1 SGHRS, CDR2 YFSETQ. Germline trimming cut 5 bases from V and 5 bases from J; bases unmatched to any gene: 6. The CDR3 has 15 residues. CDR3 sequence reads: CASSRLAGGPDEQYF. The CDR3 region has the DNA TGCGCCAGCAGTCGACTAGCGGGGGGGCCGGACGAGCAGTACTTC.

This clone was seen more than once but under ten times. The chain joins TRBV15 to TRBJ2-7; tentative D call: TRBD2 (6 bases). V gave up 3 bases and J gave up 3 bases, with 12 bases separating them. CDR1 is LNHNV, CDR2 YYDKDF, per germline (reference sequence). The CDR3 sequence is 14 residues long. The CDR3 sequence is CATSRTGLNYEQYF. CDR3 nucleotides: TGTGCCACCAGCAGGACGGGACTCAACTACGAGCAGTACTTC.

The V and J genes are TRBV15 and TRBJ1-2, with TRBD1 identical over 9 bases. Per the germline V gene, CDR1 is LNHNV and CDR2 is YYDKDF (reference sequence). V shed 1 base and J 7 bases; nucleotides not matched to a gene: 7. The CDR3 totals 15 residues. The CDR3 sequence is CATSRVGQGSFGYTF. Written as DNA, the CDR3 is TGTGCCACCAGCAGAGTTGGACAGGGGAGTTTTGGCTACACCTTC.

Details on this clone: This sample includes further DNA sequences coding for the same CDR3. The genes are TRBV7-9 and TRBJ2-2, with 7 bases identical to TRBD2. The CDR3 is 12 residues long. V was pared by 4 bases and J by 7 bases, with 0 bases of the junction left unmatched. Germline CDR1 SEHNR, CDR2 FQNEAQ (reference sequence). CDR3 sequence reads: CASSSSGGELFF. CDR3 nucleotide sequence: TGTGCCAGCAGCTCTAGCGGCGGGGAGCTGTTTTTT.

The genes are TRBV6-4 and TRBJ1-1, with D possibly TRBD1 on 5 matching bases. The CDR3 length is 13 residues. CDR1 and CDR2 (germline): MRHNA, SNTAGT. Trimming took 5 bases from V and 4 from J, leaving 11 bases between them. CDR3 nucleotides: TGTGCCAGCAGTTGGTTGGGGGGCACTGAAGCTTTCTTT. Its translation: CASSWLGGTEAFF.

This clone was seen a single time. The DNA of the CDR3 is TGTGCCAGCAGTGAAGCTCGGCTAGCGGCCACAGATACGCAGTATTTT. As protein: CASSEARLAATDTQYF. V and J are TRBV6-1 and TRBJ2-3; 7 positions agree with TRBD2. This CDR3 region has 16 residues. From germline, CDR1 is MNHNS and CDR2 SASEGT. With 0 bases clipped from V and 2 bases from J, the junction kept 5 bases outside the gene matches.

The chain joins TRBV9 to TRBJ2-1, with TRBD2 as a possible D gene (5 bases). The germline V gene has CDR1 SGDLS and CDR2 YYNGEE. V dropped 2 bases and J dropped 3 bases, with 12 bases sitting between them. The CDR3 runs to 15 residues. The CDR3 DNA reads TGTGCCAGCAGCGTTGATTCCGGGATCTACAATGAGCAGTTCTTC. Its protein is CASSVDSGIYNEQFF. Variable domain in full (rest from reference TRBV9 and TRBJ2-1): DSGVTQTPKHLITATGQRVTLRCSPRSGDLSVYWYQQSLDQGLQFLIQYYNGEERAKGNILERFSAQQFPDLHSELNLSSLELGDSALYFCASSVDSGIYNEQFFGPGTRLTVL.

This chain connects TRBV2 to TRBJ2-3; TRBD2 matches 8 bases. In germline, CDR1 is SNHLY, CDR2 FYNNEI. This CDR3 is built from 16 residues. The ends lost 0 bases at V and 3 bases at J; junction bases unmatched: 5. In DNA, the CDR3 is TGTGCCAGCAGTGAAGCCGGGAGGGTTCGGACAGATACGCAGTATTTT. This sequence encodes CASSEAGRVRTDTQYF.

The chain recombines TRBV11-1 with TRBJ1-6, with TRBD1 matching over 9 bases. Per the germline V gene, CDR1 is SGHAT and CDR2 is FQDESV (reference sequence). The CDR3 extends over 15 amino acids. V lost 4 bases to trimming and J lost 7 bases; unmatched junction nucleotides: 5. CDR3 loop: CASSSVDRGNSPLHF. The CDR3 DNA follows: TGTGCCAGCAGCTCCGTTGACAGGGGGAATTCACCCCTCCACTTT.

In nucleotides, the CDR3 is TGTGCCAGCAGCTTAGCAGGGGGCGAGGAGCAGTTCTTC. It specifies CASSLAGGEEQFF. The chain joins TRBV7-2 to TRBJ2-1; 7 nucleotides align to TRBD1. Germline CDR1 and CDR2: SGHTA and FQGNSA. Losses at the gene ends were 0 bases for V and 10 bases for J; bases not matched to a gene: 3. The CDR3 sequence is 13 residues long.

V usage is TRBV9 and J usage is TRBJ1-6; D not resolved. V lost 5 bases, J lost 5 bases, and 8 bases lay in between. The CDR3 length is 13 residues. In germline, CDR1 is SGDLS, CDR2 YYNGEE. The CDR3 nucleotides are TGTGCCAGCAGACCAGCGGATAATTCACCCCTCCACTTT. It specifies CASRPADNSPLHF.

The rearrangement links TRBV5-1 to TRBJ1-2; 7 bases are a match to TRBD1. Trimming took 5 bases from V and 3 from J; bases not matched to a gene: 10. This CDR3 has 15 residues. The germline V gene encodes CDR1 SGHRS and CDR2 YFSETQ. The CDR3 nucleotides read TGCGCCAGCAGGCACAACACCGGGACAGACTATGGCTACACCTTC. It is translated as CASRHNTGTDYGYTF.

The chain carries TRBV19 and TRBJ2-1, with D possibly TRBD2 on 6 matching bases. Germline CDR1 reads LNHDA; CDR2 reads SQIVND (reference sequence). The V end lost 5 bases, the J end lost 6 bases, and 20 bases lay between the germline ends. The CDR3 sequence is 16 residues long. CDR3: CASSLHAGLIGNEQFF. CDR3 DNA sequence: TGTGCCAGTAGTTTGCATGCGGGACTTATAGGCAATGAGCAGTTCTTC.

In its sample, this clone was seen once. The chain carries TRBV9 and TRBJ2-1; 7 bases are a match to TRBD2. CDR1 SGDLS and CDR2 YYNGEE come from the germline V gene. The length of the CDR3 is 15 residues. V was pared by 3 bases and J by 2 bases, with 5 bases of the junction left unmatched. The CDR3 sequence: CASSDRLATYNEQFF. Written as DNA, the CDR3 is TGTGCCAGCAGCGATCGACTAGCCACCTACAATGAGCAGTTCTTC.

The chain couples TRBV25-1 to TRBJ1-2; 7 bases align to TRBD1. CDR1 is MGHDK, CDR2 SYGVNS, per germline. V gave up 4 bases and J gave up 4 bases; unmatched junction bases: 3. The CDR3 sequence is 13 residues long. The CDR3 coding sequence is TGTGCCAGCAGTGGACAGGGTACCTATGGCTACACCTTC. It specifies CASSGQGTYGYTF.

The V gene is TRBV11-3, the J gene TRBJ1-1; D remains unclear. This CDR3 region has 13 residues. V was cut by 4 bases and J by 2 bases, with 8 bases left in between. CDR1 SGHNT and CDR2 YENEEA come from the germline V gene. The CDR3 sequence is CASSSTYNTEAFF. CDR3 in DNA: TGTGCCAGCAGCTCGACATATAACACTGAAGCTTTCTTT.

The V and J genes are TRBV20-1 and TRBJ2-7, with 9 bases lining up with TRBD2. V shed 3 bases and J 0 bases; nucleotides not matched to a gene: 6. CDR3 size: 15 residues. CDR1 and CDR2 from the germline V gene are DFQATT and SNEGSKA (reference sequence). CDR3 loop: CSASLAGTSSYEQYF. The CDR3 DNA sequence: TGCAGTGCTAGTCTAGCGGGAACAAGCTCCTACGAGCAGTACTTC.

The chain is built from TRBV6-1 and TRBJ2-7; a possible D gene is TRBD1 (6 bases). V lost 0 bases to trimming and J lost 3 bases, with 12 bases between them. Germline CDR1 reads MNHNS; CDR2 reads SASEGT. The CDR3 spans 15 residues. CDR3 nucleotide sequence: TGTGCCAGCAGTGAAGCCTGGACAGCTTTCTACGAGCAGTACTTC. Translation: CASSEAWTAFYEQYF.

This rearrangement joins TRBV7-2 to TRBJ2-5; 10 bases agree with TRBD2. With V trimmed by 5 bases and J by 2 bases, 8 bases remained unmatched. CDR1 and CDR2 from the germline V gene are SGHTA and FQGNSA. CDR3 length: 16 amino acids. The CDR3 region is CASSKSSGGTQETQYF. Here the CDR3 DNA reads TGTGCCAGCAGCAAAAGTAGCGGGGGGACACAAGAGACCCAGTACTTC.

The chain couples TRBV7-8 to TRBJ2-7; D might be TRBD2 (6 bases). V was pared by 4 bases and J by 3 bases, with 19 bases between. Per the germline V gene, CDR1 is SGHVS and CDR2 is FQNEAQ. CDR3 length: 16 amino acids. The CDR3 sequence is CASSSTGDAGIYEQYF. The CDR3 DNA is TGTGCCAGCAGCTCGACGGGGGACGCGGGCATCTACGAGCAGTACTTC.